The clone carrying this T cell receptor beta chain was seen a handful of times. Its antigen is undetermined. This specimen comes from a study of cytomegalovirus exposure and HLA in healthy donors. These donors, healthy bone marrow donors, were studied. Although they were nominally healthy when sampled, donors likely had unrecorded immune exposures. V gave up 5 bases and J gave up 5 bases, with 17 bases separating them. The CDR3 is 14 amino acids. Germline V CDR1 and CDR2: SGHRS, YFSETQ. Study outcomes and limitations: The study labeled under 200 TCR beta chains cytomegalovirus-associated. One variant, a missense change in DCLRE1C, was linked in a later analysis to TCR beta V- and J-gene trimming.

PCR was performed using 60 Vbeta and 13 Jbeta primers. The table came from immunoSEQ multiplex PCR; TCRdb's copy has only in-frame clones and leaves some out. The table includes approximately 180,000 clones, roughly 85% detected once. The chain carries TRBV5-1 and TRBJ2-7, with D tentatively TRBD1 (6 bases). This TCR came from a man aged 40-55 years in good health and CMV-seropositive. The sequenced sample consisted of PBMCs. CDR3 in amino acids: CASSWGRRADEQYF. The CDR3, as DNA: TGCGCCAGCAGTTGGGGGCGCAGGGCGGACGAGCAGTACTTC. The full variable domain, completed using reference TRBV5-1 and TRBJ2-7, is KAGVTQTPRYLIKTRGQQVTLSCSPISGHRSVSWYQQTPGQGLQFLFEYFSETQRNKGNFPGRFSGRQFSNSRSEMNVSTLELGDSALYLCASSWGRRADEQYFGPGTRLTVT.